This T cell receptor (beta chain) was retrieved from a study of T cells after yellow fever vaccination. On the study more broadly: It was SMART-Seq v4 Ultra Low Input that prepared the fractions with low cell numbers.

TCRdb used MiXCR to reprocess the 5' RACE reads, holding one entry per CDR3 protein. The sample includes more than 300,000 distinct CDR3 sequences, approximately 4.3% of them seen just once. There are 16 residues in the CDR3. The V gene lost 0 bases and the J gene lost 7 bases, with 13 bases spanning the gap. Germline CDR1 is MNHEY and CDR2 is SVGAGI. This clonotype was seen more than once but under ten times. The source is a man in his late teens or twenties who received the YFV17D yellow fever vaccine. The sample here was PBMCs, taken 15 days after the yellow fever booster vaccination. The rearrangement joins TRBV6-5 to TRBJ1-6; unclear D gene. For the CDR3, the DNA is TGTGCCAGCAGTTACTCGGGTCGTAAGCAGAATTCACCCCTCCACTTT. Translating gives CASSYSGRKQNSPLHF.